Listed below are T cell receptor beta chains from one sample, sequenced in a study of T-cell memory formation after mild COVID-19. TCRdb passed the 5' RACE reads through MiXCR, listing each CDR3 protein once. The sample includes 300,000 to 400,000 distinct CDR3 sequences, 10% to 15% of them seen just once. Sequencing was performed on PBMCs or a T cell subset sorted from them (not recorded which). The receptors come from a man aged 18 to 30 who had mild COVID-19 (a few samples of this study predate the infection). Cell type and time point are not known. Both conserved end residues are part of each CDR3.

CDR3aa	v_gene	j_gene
CASSPTRPETQYF	TRBV5-5	TRBJ2-5
CASSREEYEQYF	TRBV5-6	TRBJ2-7
CASSLRVTLNTDTQYF	TRBV7-2	TRBJ2-3
CASSLSPGVYEQYF	TRBV5-1	TRBJ2-7
CAISLSLVSYEQYF	TRBV10-3	TRBJ2-7
CACSLAHRGDNEQFF	TRBV5-1	TRBJ2-1
CASSYGLSGANVLTF	TRBV6-6	TRBJ2-6
CASSLALSWGRETQYF	TRBV7-9	TRBJ2-5
CASSYPGGPPPGELFF	TRBV6-2/TRBV6-3	TRBJ2-2
CASFSGTPADTQYF	TRBV12-3/TRBV12-4	TRBJ2-3
CASSFGSGGWTDTQYF	TRBV5-6	TRBJ2-3
CASSLAQGHQPQHF	TRBV6-5	TRBJ1-5
CSASIGGVYGYTF	TRBV20-1	TRBJ1-2
CSARLLAGPGTQYF	TRBV20-1	TRBJ2-5
CASSFHRAEAFF	TRBV28	TRBJ1-1
CASRLTDQPQHF	TRBV2	TRBJ1-5
CSARRGGPGETQYF	TRBV20-1	TRBJ2-5